A selection of T cell receptor beta chains follows, all from one sample in a study of identical twins. Via MiXCR, TCRdb re-called the 5' RACE reads, giving one row per CDR3 protein. The sample consists of 1.5 million to 2 million distinct CDR3 sequences, about 32% of them appearing once. The source material was cord blood. Receptors were obtained from a newborn girl in good health. Both conserved end residues are part of each CDR3. Each record gives: D gene, J gene, V gene, clone size, CDR3 protein, CDR3 DNA. A D gene is named only where the DNA matches it firmly. Some rows mark clone size as missing; the rest say once, few, many or name a class of expanded clone.

>TRBD1|TRBJ1-2|TRBV28|.
CASSPSDRGGGYGYTF
TGTGCCAGCAGCCCCTCGGACAGGGGAGGGGGTTATGGCTACACCTTC
>TRBD1|TRBJ2-7|TRBV24-1|.
CATSDHKTGGLYEQYF
TGTGCCACCAGTGACCATAAGACAGGGGGATTATACGAGCAGTACTTC
>.|TRBJ2-5|TRBV3-1|many
CASSQGTLQETQYF
TGTGCCAGCAGCCAAGGGACACTTCAAGAGACCCAGTACTTC
>.|TRBJ2-1|TRBV5-1|.
CASSPRDLFYNEQFF
TGCGCCAGCAGCCCCCGGGACTTGTTTTACAATGAGCAGTTCTTC
>.|TRBJ1-2|TRBV7-2|.
CASSRGVRDGYTF
TGTGCCAGCAGCCGCGGGGTAAGGGATGGCTACACCTTC
>TRBD1|TRBJ1-4|TRBV20-1|.
CSGTRDRGEKLFF
TGCAGTGGTACCAGGGACAGGGGGGAAAAACTGTTTTTT
>.|TRBJ2-3|TRBV9|few
CASSVGSFQGDTQYF
TGTGCCAGCAGCGTAGGTAGCTTTCAGGGGGATACGCAGTATTTT
>.|TRBJ1-6|TRBV28|.
CASSLGTRAYNSPLHF
TGTGCCAGCAGTTTAGGAACGCGGGCCTATAATTCACCCCTCCACTTT
>.|TRBJ2-4|TRBV10-3|many
CAISGTKNIQYF
TGTGCCATCAGTGGGACCAAAAACATTCAGTACTTC
>TRBD1|TRBJ1-2|TRBV5-1|few
CASSLAPGGVANYGYTF
TGCGCCAGCAGCTTGGCACCAGGGGGAGTTGCTAACTATGGCTACACCTTC
>.|TRBJ2-5|TRBV29-1|.
CSVGGLNKETQYF
TGCAGCGTTGGGGGTCTAAACAAAGAGACCCAGTACTTC
>TRBD1|TRBJ1-5|TRBV27|.
CASSPSTTGGNQPQHF
TGTGCCAGCAGTCCATCTACGACAGGGGGCAATCAGCCCCAGCATTTT
>TRBD2|TRBJ2-7|TRBV5-1|few
CASSLGPPRLASYEQYF
TGCGCCAGCAGCTTGGGGCCCCCCCGACTAGCTTCCTACGAGCAGTACTTC
>.|TRBJ1-2|TRBV4-1|.
CASSQDGDFYGYTF
TGCGCCAGCAGCCAAGACGGAGACTTCTATGGCTACACCTTC
>.|TRBJ1-5|TRBV4-1|few
CASSQHRDSNQPQHF
TGCGCCAGCAGCCAACACCGGGACAGCAATCAGCCCCAGCATTTT
>.|TRBJ1-5|TRBV7-2|.
CASSLVAWGNQPQHF
TGTGCCAGCAGCTTAGTGGCCTGGGGCAATCAGCCCCAGCATTTT
>.|TRBJ2-7|TRBV10-3|.
CAIVGDHNYEQYF
TGTGCCATCGTCGGAGACCATAATTACGAGCAGTACTTC
>.|TRBJ1-2|TRBV12-3/TRBV12-4|.
CASSLRGAPSFGYTF
TGTGCCAGCAGTTTACGAGGGGCCCCAAGCTTTGGCTACACCTTC
>.|TRBJ2-7|TRBV6-5|few
CASSYASPGEIAYEQYF
TGTGCCAGCAGTTACGCCTCCCCGGGGGAGATTGCCTACGAGCAGTACTTC
>TRBD2|TRBJ2-2|TRBV29-1|.
CSVPGPLAGGSNTGELFF
TGCAGCGTCCCCGGCCCACTAGCGGGAGGGTCGAACACCGGGGAGCTGTTTTTT
>.|TRBJ1-4|TRBV6-1|.
CASSEALGGLREKLFF
TGTGCCAGCAGTGAAGCCTTGGGGGGGCTACGGGAAAAACTGTTTTTT
>.|TRBJ1-1|TRBV11-2|.
CASSHVVGNTEAFF
TGTGCCAGCAGCCACGTCGTTGGGAACACTGAAGCTTTCTTT
>TRBD1|TRBJ2-1|TRBV10-3|.
CAISTLDRGQFF
TGTGCCATCAGTACCCTGGACAGGGGGCAGTTCTTC
>.|TRBJ2-6|TRBV7-9|.
CASSFLTGLRANVLTF
TGTGCCAGCAGCTTCCTGACAGGTTTAAGGGCCAACGTCCTGACTTTC
>.|TRBJ2-4|TRBV27|.
CASSLRYRGKGLLARNIQYF
TGTGCCAGCAGTTTACGCTATCGGGGGAAGGGGTTACTAGCCAGAAACATTCAGTACTTC
>TRBD2|TRBJ2-1|TRBV4-2|.
CASSQVGLAGGLTTHNEQFF
TGTGCCAGCAGCCAAGTGGGACTAGCGGGGGGGCTTACGACCCACAATGAGCAGTTCTTC
>.|TRBJ2-1|TRBV4-2|few
CASSQDDTYNEQFF
TGTGCCAGCAGCCAAGATGATACCTACAATGAGCAGTTCTTC
>.|TRBJ1-2|TRBV2|few
CASSEQGVGDGYTF
TGTGCCAGCAGTGAACAGGGCGTGGGGGATGGCTACACCTTC
>TRBD2|TRBJ2-7|TRBV10-3|.
CAISVSGAYNEQYF
TGTGCCATCAGTGTTAGCGGGGCCTACAATGAGCAGTACTTC
>.|TRBJ1-1|TRBV19|.
CASTIDRGNTEAFF
TGTGCCAGTACTATTGACCGGGGGAACACTGAAGCTTTCTTT
>.|TRBJ1-4|TRBV6-5|few
CASSYSGVSTNEKLFF
TGTGCCAGCAGTTACTCCGGGGTTTCAACTAATGAAAAACTGTTTTTT
>.|TRBJ1-1|TRBV20-1|few
CSVGQSNTEAFF
TGCAGTGTTGGCCAGTCGAACACTGAAGCTTTCTTT
>.|TRBJ2-7|TRBV7-2|few
CASSLHYSYEQYF
TGTGCCAGCAGCTTGCACTACTCCTACGAGCAGTACTTC
>.|TRBJ1-2|TRBV20-1|few
CSEGGEGYGYTF
TGCAGTGAGGGGGGGGAGGGCTATGGCTACACCTTC
>TRBD1|TRBJ2-5|TRBV20-1|.
CSASRTAQGEQYF
TGCAGTGCTTCGAGGACAGCCCAGGGGGAGCAGTACTTC
>.|TRBJ1-1|TRBV7-9|.
CASSHPTAGTNTEAFF
TGTGCCAGCAGCCATCCCACGGCAGGGACGAACACTGAAGCTTTCTTT
>TRBD1|TRBJ2-3|TRBV27|few
CASRKDRVTDTQYF
TGTGCCAGCAGAAAGGACAGGGTCACAGATACGCAGTATTTT
>TRBD1|TRBJ1-4|TRBV7-9|few
CASSFFDRVATNEKLFF
TGTGCCAGCAGCTTTTTTGACAGGGTCGCAACTAATGAAAAACTGTTTTTT
>.|TRBJ2-7|TRBV12-3/TRBV12-4|.
CASRVRGGPSNEQYF
TGTGCCAGCAGAGTAAGGGGGGGGCCGTCCAACGAGCAGTACTTC
>TRBD2|TRBJ2-5|TRBV7-9|.
CASSLFSGRHREQYF
TGTGCCAGCAGCTTATTCAGCGGGAGGCATCGTGAGCAGTACTTC